The 25 T cell receptor beta chains presented below share a single source sample, sequenced in a study of cytomegalovirus exposure and HLA in healthy donors. A multiplex PCR was run with 60 Vbeta primers and 13 Jbeta primers. The method was immunoSEQ multiplex PCR; TCRdb's version includes in-frame clones alone and lacks a portion of them. The data contain some 140,000 clones, over 65% of them singletons. Sequenced: PBMCs. All receptors come from a man aged 25-45 years in good health and CMV-seronegative.

This clone occurred a few times. The chain's CDR3 is CASSLEGPSSYEQYF. The CDR3 DNA sequence: TGTGCCAGCAGCTTAGAGGGCCCTTCCTCCTACGAGCAGTACTTC. The V gene is TRBV5-6, the J gene TRBJ2-7, with a tentative D call TRBD2 (5 bases). The germline gives CDR1 SGHDT, CDR2 YYEEEE. V lost 2 bases, J lost 0 bases, and 12 bases lay in between. The CDR3 is made up of 15 amino acids.

This clone was recorded a few times. One junction end does not reproduce the germline sequence, and a read error may be involved. The chain has TRBV7-7 and TRBJ2-5; 10 bases are shared with TRBD2. The CDR3 consists of 17 residues. Germline CDR1 and CDR2: SSHAT and FNYEAQ (reference sequence). The CDR3 is CASSPAPASGGEETQYF. The CDR3 DNA sequence: TGTGCTAGCAGCCCCGCGCCAGCCAGCGGGGGGGAAGAGACCCAGTACTTC.

The chain is built from TRBV7-6 and TRBJ1-4; D gene ambiguous. The germline V gene has CDR1 SGHVS and CDR2 FNYEAQ. The CDR3 has 15 residues. V lost 5 bases, J lost 4 bases, and 14 bases lay in between. CDR3 protein: CASSHEVGLNEKLFF. The CDR3 DNA follows: TGTGCCAGCAGCCATGAGGTCGGACTTAATGAAAAACTGTTTTTT.

The chain combines TRBV7-2 with TRBJ1-6; TRBD1 aligns across 11 bases. V dropped 5 bases and J dropped 10; count of bases not matched to a gene: 4. This CDR3 is built from 14 residues. Germline-derived CDR1 and CDR2 are SGHTA and FQGNSA. The DNA of the CDR3 is TGTGCCAGCAGCAACGGGACAGGGGGGTCACCCCTCCACTTT. Amino acids: CASSNGTGGSPLHF.

The chain joins TRBV2 to TRBJ2-7, with D possibly matching TRBD2 (6 bases). The CDR3 is 17 residues long. CDR1 SNHLY and CDR2 FYNNEI come from the germline V gene. Trimming took 2 bases from V and 4 from J, leaving 21 bases between them. CDR3 DNA: TGTGCCAGCAGTGAATTTCAGGTTCGGGACTCTCCTTACGAGCAGTACTTC. Encoded protein: CASSEFQVRDSPYEQYF.

This clone was observed a handful of times. V gene TRBV19 combines with J gene TRBJ1-6, with D tentatively TRBD1 (6 bases). The CDR3 consists of 15 residues. V dropped 7 bases and J dropped 7 bases, with 17 bases sitting between them. In germline, CDR1 is LNHDA, CDR2 SQIVND (reference sequence). Here the CDR3 DNA reads TGTGCCAGTACCGAACTACAGGGTGGAAATTCACCCCTCCACTTT. This sequence encodes CASTELQGGNSPLHF.

The gene calls are TRBV9 and TRBJ2-5; D is perhaps TRBD2 (6 bases). The CDR3 runs to 14 residues. Germline-derived CDR1 and CDR2 are SGDLS and YYNGEE. Trimming stripped 3 bases from V and 1 base from J, with 10 bases between. CDR3 DNA: TGTGCCAGCAGCGAGGCGACTAGCCAAGAGACCCAGTACTTC. It specifies CASSEATSQETQYF.

This chain links TRBV21-1 with TRBJ2-7; TRBD1 reflects the table's D call only, with no check against the DNA. TRBV21-1 counts as a pseudogene. The CDR3 extends over 18 amino acids. CDR3 residues: CASSLSRPRGTRGYEQYF. The CDR3 DNA follows: TGTGCCAGCAGCCTATCGCGACCACGGGGTACCAGGGGATACGAGCAGTACTTC.

This clone has only a few counts. V is TRBV19 and J is TRBJ1-4; D is ambiguous. The CDR3 spans 14 residues. Germline CDR1 and CDR2: LNHDA and SQIVND (reference sequence). With 6 bases removed from V and 6 bases from J, the gap between germline ends came to 14 bases. The CDR3 DNA reads TGTGCCAGTAGGGAGGACCCCGAGGATGAAAAACTGTTTTTT. Residues: CASREDPEDEKLFF.

The chain is built from TRBV6-1 and TRBJ2-2; D is unresolved. CDR1 MNHNS and CDR2 SASEGT come from the germline V gene. This CDR3 region has 15 residues. The V end lost 7 bases, the J end lost 3 bases, and 15 bases lay between the germline ends. In DNA, the CDR3 is TGTGCCAGCAAGGCCCAGGTATTGGACACCGGGGAGCTGTTTTTT. Protein: CASKAQVLDTGELFF.

The gene calls are TRBV19 and TRBJ1-1; D might be TRBD1 (6 bases). The germline gives CDR1 LNHDA, CDR2 SQIVND (reference sequence). The V end was cut by 6 bases, the J end by 6 bases, with 14 bases between. The CDR3 is 13 residues long. CDR3 nucleotides: TGTGCCAGTAGCCAGGGGTCCGGCGCTGAAGCTTTCTTT. Protein product: CASSQGSGAEAFF.

This clone was detected a few times. CDR3 amino acids: CASRADSPNQPQHF. CDR3 DNA: TGTGCCAGCAGGGCAGACAGCCCGAATCAGCCCCAGCATTTT. The J gene is TRBJ1-5, the V gene TRBV6-1; D is possibly TRBD1 (5 bases). V was clipped by 6 bases and J by 4 bases, with 13 bases between them. The CDR3 totals 14 residues. The V gene's germline CDR1 is MNHNS and CDR2 SASEGT.

V is TRBV7-2 and J is TRBJ2-4; weak D call: TRBD1 (7 bases). V was cut by 1 base and J by 8 bases, with 12 bases left in between. Germline-derived CDR1 and CDR2 are SGHTA and FQGNSA. The CDR3 loop spans 14 amino acids. The CDR3 DNA reads as TGTGCCAGCAGCTTAGGGCAGGGGGGATACATTCAGTACTTC. As protein: CASSLGQGGYIQYF.

This chain joins TRBV30 and TRBJ2-5; TRBD2 might be the D (5 bases). This CDR3 is 13 amino acids long. The germline CDR1 and CDR2 sequences are GTSNPN and SVGIG (reference sequence). Between the trimmed V and J ends, which lost 4 bases and 1 base, there was a span of 10 bases. In DNA form, the CDR3 reads TGTGCCTGGACCCCCGGAGGCCAAGAGACCCAGTACTTC. It specifies CAWTPGGQETQYF.

The V gene is TRBV6-5, the J gene TRBJ2-7, with 8 bases identical to TRBD1. The CDR3 sequence is 15 residues long. Losses at the gene ends were 6 bases for V and 3 bases for J; bases not matched to a gene: 10. CDR1 is MNHEY, CDR2 SVGAGI, per germline. CDR3 DNA: TGTGCCAGCAGACAAGGGACAGGAATTAACTACGAGCAGTACTTC. Its translation is CASRQGTGINYEQYF.

The rearrangement joins TRBV5-1 to TRBJ2-2; the match to TRBD2 covers 12 bases. The V segment lost 0 bases and the J segment 5 bases; nucleotides outside the gene matches: 8. The CDR3 spans 18 residues. Germline V gene sequence: CDR1 SGHRS, CDR2 YFSETQ. CDR3 DNA sequence: TGCGCCAGCAGCTTGGAGTCTAGCGGGGGGGCCAGGACCGGGGAGCTGTTTTTT. This gives the protein CASSLESSGGARTGELFF.

V and J are TRBV7-9 and TRBJ1-1; 9 bases line up with TRBD1. The germline gives CDR1 SEHNR, CDR2 FQNEAQ (reference sequence). V trimming: 7 bases; J trimming: 7 bases; junction bases outside the gene matches: 13. The length of the CDR3 is 15 residues. This chain's CDR3 is CASTLQGARHFEAFF. The CDR3 DNA is TGTGCCAGCACACTACAGGGGGCGCGACACTTTGAAGCTTTCTTT.

As DNA, the CDR3 is TGTGCCACCAGCAGGACCGGGACAGTAACCTACGAGCAGTACTTC. The encoded protein is CATSRTGTVTYEQYF. This rearrangement joins TRBV15 to TRBJ2-7, with TRBD1 matching over 7 bases. Trimming cost V 3 bases and J 2 bases; bases outside gene matches: 7. The length of the CDR3 is 15 residues. Germline V gives CDR1 LNHNV, CDR2 YYDKDF (reference sequence). Variable domain in full (rest from reference TRBV15 and TRBJ2-7): DAMVIQNPRYQVTQFGKPVTLSCSQTLNHNVMYWYQQKSSQAPKLLFHYYDKDFNNEADTPDNFQSRRPNTSFCFLDIRSPGLGDTAMYLCATSRTGTVTYEQYFGPGTRLTVT.

J is TRBJ2-3 and V is TRBV10-3; 10 bases fit TRBD1. The CDR3 runs 16 residues. Germline V gene lookup returns CDR1 ENHRY and CDR2 SYGVKD. Losses at the gene ends were 2 bases for V and 1 base for J; bases not matched to a gene: 3. The CDR3, as DNA: TGTGCCATCAGTGAGACGACAGGGGGCGGCACAGATACGCAGTATTTT. It translates to CAISETTGGGTDTQYF.

The chain couples TRBV29-1 to TRBJ1-2; 8 bases match TRBD1. V lost 3 bases and J lost 5; bases outside the gene matches: 8. Germline values: CDR1 SQVTM, CDR2 ANQGSEA. CDR3 length: 14 amino acids. CDR3 residues: CSVETGAKPYGYTF. In nucleotides, the CDR3 is TGCAGCGTTGAGACAGGGGCAAAACCATATGGCTACACCTTC.

A remark on this clone: At one end, the junction sequence differs from germline, possibly due to a read error. This chain joins TRBV6-6 and TRBJ1-2; tentative D call: TRBD1 (6 bases). This CDR3 contains 15 residues. Germline V gene sequence: CDR1 MNHNY, CDR2 SVGAGI (reference sequence). Here the CDR3 reads CASIGYMGASGGYPF. CDR3 DNA sequence: TGTGCCAGCATTGGTTATATGGGGGCTTCTGGGGGCTACCCCTTC.

This clone showed up just a few times. The rearrangement uses TRBV25-1 and TRBJ2-3, with 11 bases that match TRBD2. The CDR3 runs to 15 residues. Germline V gives CDR1 MGHDK, CDR2 SYGVNS. With 5 bases clipped from V and 7 bases from J, the junction kept 8 bases outside the gene matches. CDR3 coding DNA: TGTGCCAGCAGTCCAATAGCGGGGGGGCGGAATACGCAGTATTTT. It yields the protein CASSPIAGGRNTQYF.

This clone was picked up a small number of times. The chain is built from TRBV2 and TRBJ2-7; tentatively, D is TRBD1 (5 bases). Trimming left V 4 bases short and J 1 base short, with 11 bases between. The CDR3 is 14 residues long. Germline values: CDR1 SNHLY, CDR2 FYNNEI. Here the CDR3 DNA reads TGTGCCAGCAGTGTTGGGAAGGGGTCCTACGAGCAGTACTTC. Its translation is CASSVGKGSYEQYF.

The chain joins TRBV9 to TRBJ2-2; TRBD2 matches 8 bases. Germline CDR1 is SGDLS and CDR2 is YYNGEE. The CDR3 sequence is 17 residues long. J lost 4 bases, V lost 0 bases, and 8 bases had no gene match. CDR3 sequence (DNA): TGTGCCAGCAGCGTAGGGCAGGGCGGGGGGCGCACCGGGGAGCTGTTTTTT. It encodes CASSVGQGGGRTGELFF.

This clone was counted between two and nine times. The chain links TRBV6-4 to TRBJ2-3, with D maybe TRBD1 (6 bases). Between the trimmed V and J ends, which lost 4 bases and 3 bases, there was a span of 8 bases. The CDR3 totals 13 residues. Germline CDR1 and CDR2: MRHNA and SNTAGT. The CDR3 region has the DNA TGTGCCAGCAGTGGGACAGAAACAGATACGCAGTATTTT. Translated, it gives CASSGTETDTQYF.